A single sample gave rise to the 17 T cell receptor beta chains below, sequenced in a study of response to subunit inactivated influenza vaccine listed by TCRdb under 2018. Library construction relied on RT-PCR. These reads were obtained on an Illumina HiSeq 2500. TCRdb passed the public sequencing reads through fastp at Q25 and MiXCR, retaining productive beta sequences. Duplicate CDR3 protein sequences are folded into a single record with the most common DNA and genes. The sample yields 400,000 to 550,000 distinct CDR3 sequences; around 25% were counted once. Together, the top ten hold over 1.5% of the sample. The specimen was CD4+ T cells sorted from PBMCs, collected about 5 days after vaccination. The receptors shown here come from a man aged 50-59 years who received an inactivated influenza vaccine. Donor details come from another sample of the same person, matched by shared clones.

This clonotype came up a few times. The chain is built from TRBV10-3 and TRBJ2-7; no definite D call. Trimming removed 6 bases from V and 2 bases from J, with 11 bases in between. The CDR3 sequence is 13 residues long. Germline V gene lookup returns CDR1 ENHRY and CDR2 SYGVKD. The CDR3 sequence: CAIRETNTYEQYF. The CDR3 DNA reads as TGTGCCATCAGGGAGACAAACACCTACGAGCAGTACTTC.

The chain has TRBV29-1 and TRBJ2-1; maybe TRBD2 (5 bases). The CDR3 is 14 residues long. The ends were cut back, 2 bases at V and 2 bases at J, with 10 bases in the middle. Germline CDR1 and CDR2: SQVTM and ANQGSEA. In DNA, the CDR3 is TGCAGCGTTGAACCTAGCCACACCTACAATGAGCAGTTCTTC. This codes for CSVEPSHTYNEQFF.

Only a few counts were recorded for this clonotype. The V gene is TRBV7-9, the J gene TRBJ2-3; 13 bases line up with TRBD2. V lost 3 bases, J lost 5 bases, and 2 bases stayed unmatched. The germline V gene encodes CDR1 SEHNR and CDR2 FQNEAQ (reference sequence). The CDR3 loop spans 15 amino acids. The chain's CDR3 is CASSLGLAGRDTQYF. The CDR3, as DNA: TGTGCCAGCAGCTTGGGACTAGCGGGGCGAGATACGCAGTATTTT.

In this sample, this clonotype turned up many times. This chain links TRBV29-1 with TRBJ2-7; a possible D gene is TRBD2 (5 bases). In germline, CDR1 is SQVTM, CDR2 ANQGSEA. The CDR3 contains 13 residues. Deletions cut 6 bases from V and 5 bases from J, with 17 bases between. CDR3 bases: TGCAGCGTAGGCCAGATCACCGGGAACGAGCAGTACTTC. Translation: CSVGQITGNEQYF.

In this sample, this clonotype turned up a few times. V usage is TRBV5-1 and J usage is TRBJ1-2; D might be TRBD1 (6 bases). Germline V gives CDR1 SGHRS, CDR2 YFSETQ. The ends were cut back, 0 bases at V and 3 bases at J, with 9 bases in the middle. The CDR3 loop spans 14 amino acids. DNA of the CDR3: TGCGCCAGCAGCTTGGATGGGGGCCACTATGGCTACACCTTC. Translated, it gives CASSLDGGHYGYTF.

This chain joins TRBV5-6 and TRBJ1-5; a possible D gene is TRBD1 (5 bases). Germline-derived CDR1 and CDR2 are SGHDT and YYEEEE. This CDR3 is built from 14 residues. The ends were cut back, 4 bases at V and 7 bases at J, with 15 bases in the middle. CDR3 region: CASSSRRGAQPQHF. CDR3 sequence (DNA): TGTGCCAGCAGCAGCCGCCGCGGGGCCCAGCCCCAGCATTTT.

The genes are TRBV5-1 and TRBJ1-6; TRBD1 matches at 7 bases. The CDR3 is made up of 14 amino acids. V dropped 4 bases and J dropped 7; count of bases not matched to a gene: 5. Germline V gene data show CDR1 as SGHRS and CDR2 as YFSETQ. The CDR3 DNA follows: TGCGCCAGCAGCCCGGACAGGACAAATTCACCCCTCCACTTT. Protein product: CASSPDRTNSPLHF.

A few counts support this clonotype. J is TRBJ2-3 and V is TRBV7-2; 9 nucleotides match TRBD2. V lost 5 bases, J lost 2 bases, and 5 bases stayed unmatched. This CDR3 spans 15 amino acids. Germline V gives CDR1 SGHTA, CDR2 FQGNSA. CDR3 in amino acids: CASSRLAGYTDTQYF. In DNA form, the CDR3 reads TGTGCCAGCAGCCGGCTAGCGGGGTACACAGATACGCAGTATTTT.

A few counts support this clonotype. The rearrangement joins TRBV5-5 to TRBJ2-3; D might be TRBD1 (5 bases). The V end lost 4 bases, the J end lost 2 bases, and 11 bases lay between the germline ends. CDR1 and CDR2 (germline): SGHKS, YYEKEE (reference sequence). The length of the CDR3 is 14 residues. CDR3 nucleotides: TGTGCCAGCAGCAAGGGGCTCCACACAGATACGCAGTATTTT. Translated, it gives CASSKGLHTDTQYF.

This clonotype was seen only a few times. The V call is TRBV7-9, the J call TRBJ2-7; 15 nucleotides line up with TRBD2. Germline-derived CDR1 and CDR2 are SEHNR and FQNEAQ (reference sequence). J lost 6 bases, V lost 5 bases, and 5 bases had no gene match. The length of the CDR3 is 15 residues. The CDR3 coding sequence is TGTGCCAGCAGCCGGACTAGCGGGAGGGATTTCGAGCAGTACTTC. This encodes CASSRTSGRDFEQYF.

The V and J genes are TRBV20-1 and TRBJ2-3, with D perhaps matching TRBD2 (6 bases). Trimming pared 7 bases from V and 4 bases from J, leaving 15 bases between. Per the germline V gene, CDR1 is DFQATT and CDR2 is SNEGSKA (reference sequence). The CDR3 runs to 13 residues. CDR3 amino acids: CSGASGGSDTQYF. The CDR3 region has the DNA TGCAGTGGCGCCTCCGGGGGTTCAGATACGCAGTATTTT.

The sample holds a few counts of this clonotype. This rearrangement joins TRBV6-1 to TRBJ2-1; 10 bases are a match to TRBD2. CDR1 and CDR2 (germline): MNHNS, SASEGT. The V gene end was trimmed by 7 bases and the J gene end by 1 base; junction bases not matched to a gene: 4. This CDR3 contains 15 residues. The CDR3 region is CASKIAGGSYNEQFF. CDR3 nucleotides: TGTGCCAGCAAGATAGCGGGAGGTTCCTACAATGAGCAGTTCTTC.

Concerning this clonotype itself: The junction departs from germline at one end; a sequencing error may be responsible. The V call is TRBV7-7, the J call TRBJ2-5; D is ambiguous. The CDR3 contains 13 residues. Per germline, CDR1 SSHAT and CDR2 FNYEAQ (reference sequence). The chain's CDR3 is CASSLAFRETQYF. The CDR3 DNA is TGTGCTAGCAGCTTAGCCTTCCGGGAGACCCAGTACTTC.

The chain employs TRBV6-2 or TRBV6-3 and TRBJ1-5, with 7 bases matching TRBD1. V lost 5 bases, J lost 2 bases, and 9 bases stayed unmatched. This CDR3 spans 16 amino acids. Germline V gives CDR1 MNHEY, CDR2 SVGEGT. CDR3 nucleotides: TGTGCCAGCAGTCCGCAGGCGGGGACAGGCAATCAGCCCCAGCATTTT. Encoded protein: CASSPQAGTGNQPQHF.

The gene calls are TRBV7-2 and TRBJ2-1; TRBD1 matches at 7 bases. J lost 6 bases, V lost 0 bases, and 5 bases had no gene match. Per the germline V gene, CDR1 is SGHTA and CDR2 is FQGNSA. The CDR3 spans 15 residues. The CDR3 here is CASSLASRTGNEQFF. The CDR3 coding sequence is TGTGCCAGCAGCTTAGCCAGCAGGACAGGCAATGAGCAGTTCTTC.

This chain's CDR3 is CASSRRTGRQFF. Here the CDR3 DNA reads TGTGCCAGCAGCCGTCGGACAGGGCGGCAGTTCTTC. The chain recombines TRBV12-3 or TRBV12-4 with TRBJ2-1, with 8 bases fitting TRBD1. V was clipped by 6 bases and J by 12 bases; unmatched bases: 7. The CDR3 sequence is 12 residues long.

This clonotype was counted only a few times. V is TRBV10-3 and J is TRBJ2-3, with 8 bases lining up with TRBD2. V was pared by 6 bases and J by 5 bases, with 10 bases of the junction left unmatched. This CDR3 comprises 15 residues. Germline loops: CDR1 ENHRY, CDR2 SYGVKD. Here the CDR3 DNA reads TGTGCCATCAGCCGAGCGGGGGTTGAGATAGATACGCAGTATTTT. This sequence encodes CAISRAGVEIDTQYF.